Listed here are 14 T cell receptor beta chains from one sample, sequenced in a study of T cell responses to AZD1222 COVID-19 vaccine. Clones were read by immunoSEQ multiplex PCR, and TCRdb kept only the in-frame ones, dropping some. The sample carries about 160,000 clones, over 75% recorded once. Specimen: peripheral blood, collected 28 days after the second AZD1222 dose. The receptors here all came from an adult who received the AZD1222 COVID-19 vaccine.

The chain links TRBV6-5 to TRBJ1-2; no reliable D call. Germline V CDR1 and CDR2: MNHEY, SVGAGI. The V end was cut by 6 bases, the J end by 2 bases, with 10 bases between. The CDR3 is made up of 13 amino acids. CDR3: CASSQNKNYGYTF. The CDR3 region has the DNA TGTGCCAGCAGCCAGAACAAAAACTATGGCTACACCTTC.

This chain connects TRBV2 to TRBJ1-2; TRBD1 aligns across 8 bases. CDR3 length: 13 amino acids. V shed 8 bases and J 10 bases; nucleotides not matched to a gene: 12. Germline CDR1 is SNHLY and CDR2 is FYNNEI. The CDR3 DNA reads TGTGCCAGCGACGAGGACAGGGTTTCATCCTACACCTTC. It specifies CASDEDRVSSYTF.

This clone was counted a single time. The J gene is TRBJ1-1, the V gene TRBV6-5, with D unresolved. The CDR3 extends over 16 amino acids. The V end was cut by 2 bases, the J end by 0 bases, with 13 bases between. CDR1 and CDR2 from the germline V gene are MNHEY and SVGAGI. The DNA for the CDR3 is TGTGCCAGCAGTTACACTGCGAGGAGCATGAACACTGAAGCTTTCTTT. It yields the protein CASSYTARSMNTEAFF.

J is TRBJ2-1 and V is TRBV28, with D perhaps TRBD1 (6 bases). Germline V CDR1 and CDR2: MDHEN, SYDVKM. Trimming stripped 2 bases from V and 5 bases from J, with 10 bases between. CDR3 length: 14 residues. This CDR3 reads CASSLHGDNNEQFF. Written as DNA, the CDR3 is TGTGCCAGCAGTTTACACGGGGACAACAATGAGCAGTTCTTC.

The chain recombines TRBV10-3 with TRBJ2-1; no clear D gene. Trimming shortened V by 5 bases and J by 5 bases, and 13 bases separated the two germline ends. CDR3 size: 14 residues. Germline CDR1 is ENHRY and CDR2 is SYGVKD. The CDR3 sequence is CAISKKDGDNEQFF. DNA of the CDR3: TGTGCCATCAGTAAAAAGGACGGAGACAATGAGCAGTTCTTC.

This chain joins TRBV7-2 and TRBJ1-2; the D gene is possibly TRBD1 (5 bases). V was cut by 5 bases and J by 0 bases, with 7 bases left in between. Germline-derived CDR1 and CDR2 are SGHTA and FQGNSA. CDR3 size: 13 residues. The CDR3 is CASSRTSNYGYTF. CDR3 nucleotide sequence: TGTGCCAGCAGCCGGACATCTAACTATGGCTACACCTTC.

V gene TRBV25-1 combines with J gene TRBJ2-7, with a weak D call TRBD2 (5 bases). V lost 0 bases to trimming and J lost 3 bases, with 9 bases between them. Germline assignment: CDR1 MGHDK and CDR2 SYGVNS. This CDR3 comprises 14 residues. CDR3 protein: CASSEYNGNYEQYF. The CDR3 coding sequence is TGTGCCAGCAGTGAATACAACGGGAACTACGAGCAGTACTTC.

The CDR3 DNA reads TGTGCCAGCAGCCAAGAGGACAGCTCCTACGAGCAGTACTTC. This codes for CASSQEDSSYEQYF. The V and J genes are TRBV4-2 and TRBJ2-7, with a weak D call TRBD1 (6 bases). Germline values: CDR1 LGHNA, CDR2 YNFKEQ. CDR3 length: 14 residues. V gave up 0 bases and J gave up 0 bases, with 6 bases separating them.

The J gene is TRBJ1-1, the V gene TRBV5-1; D ambiguous. The germline V gene encodes CDR1 SGHRS and CDR2 YFSETQ. Trimming took off 3 bases at V and 0 bases at J, with 12 bases between the two ends. The CDR3 is 15 amino acids. The CDR3 DNA follows: TGCGCCAGCAGCTGGAAGGACCGTTTGAACACTGAAGCTTTCTTT. It codes for CASSWKDRLNTEAFF.

V and J are TRBV13 and TRBJ1-1; D not certain. Trimming stripped 4 bases from V and 7 bases from J, with 16 bases between. The CDR3 extends over 14 amino acids. Germline-derived CDR1 and CDR2 are PRHDT and FYEKMQ (reference sequence). The chain's CDR3 is CASSSYGGLSEAFF. In DNA, the CDR3 is TGTGCCAGCAGCTCATACGGAGGTCTAAGTGAAGCTTTCTTT.

The rearrangement links TRBV6-5 to TRBJ2-7; D gene uncertain. The CDR3 has 15 residues. Trimming left V 6 bases short and J 0 bases short, with 15 bases between. Germline V gene data show CDR1 as MNHEY and CDR2 as SVGAGI. The CDR3 DNA follows: TGTGCCAGCAGCGCCATGTTGGGCGGCTCCTACGAGCAGTACTTC. Residues: CASSAMLGGSYEQYF.

In its sample, this clone was seen once. V and J are TRBV25-1 and TRBJ1-4, with D unclear. Germline V lookup: CDR1 MGHDK, CDR2 SYGVNS. The germline V and J ends were trimmed by 3 bases and 6 bases, with 8 bases remaining between them. The CDR3 loop spans 13 amino acids. The CDR3 loop is CASSDGEDEKLFF. The CDR3 DNA is TGTGCCAGCAGTGACGGGGAAGATGAAAAACTGTTTTTT.

V gene TRBV11-2 combines with J gene TRBJ2-7, with D perhaps TRBD1 (6 bases). The germline CDR1 and CDR2 sequences are SGHAT and FQNNGV. This CDR3 comprises 13 residues. Trimming stripped 2 bases from V and 5 bases from J, with 10 bases between. The CDR3 loop reads CASSLNSGDEQYF. CDR3 DNA sequence: TGTGCCAGCAGCTTAAATTCAGGGGACGAGCAGTACTTC.

This rearrangement joins TRBV19 to TRBJ1-1; TRBD1 matches at 9 bases. The length of the CDR3 is 15 residues. Germline V gives CDR1 LNHDA, CDR2 SQIVND (reference sequence). V lost 5 bases, J lost 0 bases, and 4 bases stayed unmatched. The CDR3 sequence is CASSLQGALNTEAFF. In DNA, the CDR3 is TGTGCCAGTAGTCTACAGGGGGCACTGAACACTGAAGCTTTCTTT.